This paragraph reports one T cell receptor beta chain. Its antigen is as yet unknown. This CDR3 comprises 16 residues. The germline V gene has CDR1 SGHVS and CDR2 FQNEAQ. MiXCR, applied by TCRdb to the 5' RACE reads, yields one record per CDR3 protein. The sample includes more than 1.5 million distinct CDR3 sequences, 32% seen only once; the top ten take about 0.25%. The data originate from a study of identical twins. Points from the study as a whole: Among beta out-of-frame sequences, excess sharing between twins appeared weaker.

The sample was cord blood. V gene TRBV7-8 combines with J gene TRBJ2-1, with 7 bases identical to TRBD2. The closer fit of TRBJ2-7 to the DNA end suggests the J call may be wrong. The source is a newborn girl in good health. The CDR3 protein is CASSLIESIAGNEQYF. CDR3 nucleotides: TGTGCCAGCAGCTTAATAGAGTCAATAGCGGGCAATGAGCAGTACTTC.